Here is one TCR beta chain with its context. The antigen this receptor binds is unknown. No base qualities exist here, and no much larger clone lies one base off it. This entry belongs to a study of metastatic and nonmetastatic thyroid tumors (dated by TCRdb to 2019 to 2021). Regarding the complete study: Repertoires were compared across peripheral blood and tumor or nodule tissue samples from malignant and benign thyroid patients. The research as a whole found: TCR beta diversity was reported as significantly higher in malignant tumors than in benign nodules, in both blood and tumor samples.

Reading from cysteine to phenylalanine, the CDR3 counts 15 amino acids. Only the CDR3 portion is preserved as DNA: 45 bases, with reading frame beginning at the first base. Ends trimmed: V by 2 bases, J by 5 bases; bases unmatched to a gene: 8. Sequences SGHDT (CDR1) and YYEEEE (CDR2) are obtained from the germline V gene. No treatment had been received by any patient before thyroid surgery. The study retrospectively analysed patient clinical samples collected from the early 2010s to the late 2010s using T-cell receptor beta sequencing. Library generation was performed with PCR. The listed sequencing device is Illumina HiSeq 4000. High-throughput sequencing was used to profile the CDR3 region of the TCR beta-chain in every patient. The source study handled its data this way. Drawing on CDR3 differences between clinicopathological groups, the researchers built a classifier meant to tell apart patients with distant-metastatic papillary thyroid cancer. To measure repertoire diversity the researchers used the Shannon index, while the Morisita-Horn index served to gauge how similar the tumor and blood repertoires were. TCRdb trimmed the raw reads at Q25, called clones with MiXCR and kept productive beta chains. The V and J calls here are based on TCRdb, not the publication. This sample is represented by some 13,000 clones; roughly a quarter of them were singletons. The top ten hold about 20% of the sample.

This clonotype originated in a female donor with papillary thyroid cancer or a benign thyroid nodule (not recorded which). Some clones in this sample may be carry-over from other donors' samples. Sequencing was done on a sample of tumor tissue. Here the chain combines TRBV5-6 and TRBJ1-2; 8 nucleotides in the junction match TRBD1. The nucleotide sequence is TGTGCCAGCAGCTTCGGGGCAGGGGGCGCATATGGCTACACCTTC. Its protein product is CASSFGAGGAYGYTF.